This TCR beta chain was documented in a study of T-cell memory formation after mild COVID-19. This clonotype came up a few times. The antigen remains undetermined. 5'RACE primed from the constant segment yielded TCR alpha and TCR beta cDNA libraries bearing sample barcodes and UMIs. MiXCR was run by TCRdb on the 5' RACE reads, yielding one entry per CDR3 protein. The data hold almost 550,000 distinct CDR3 sequences, with around 21% observed a single time. The CDR3 is made up of 17 amino acids. Trimming took 4 bases from V and 0 from J; bases not matched to a gene: 6. CDR1 and CDR2 (germline): SGHRS, YFSETQ. Findings and caveats of the study: Among clones contracting day 15 to 85, CD4/CD8 was balanced, whereas later expanders leaned CD4+. Prior to infection, memory already included some responding clones, suggesting cross-reactive memory joined. Contracting CD4+ clones were located mainly in CM and EM, and CD8+ clones in EMRA.

V and J are TRBV5-1 and TRBJ2-6; TRBD1 matches 8 bases. The clonotype comes from an adult woman who had mild COVID-19 (a few samples of this study predate the infection). Cell type and time point are not known. Sequenced: PBMCs or a T cell subset sorted from them (not recorded which). CDR3 protein: CASSPGQGSSGANVLTF. The CDR3, as DNA: TGCGCCAGCAGCCCAGGACAGGGCAGCTCTGGGGCCAACGTCCTGACTTTC. The entire variable domain, with the rest obtained from reference TRBV5-1 and TRBJ2-6, is as follows: KAGVTQTPRYLIKTRGQQVTLSCSPISGHRSVSWYQQTPGQGLQFLFEYFSETQRNKGNFPGRFSGRQFSNSRSEMNVSTLELGDSALYLCASSPGQGSSGANVLTFGAGSRLTVL.